The 6 T cell receptor beta chains listed next were all sequenced from one sample in a study of cytomegalovirus exposure and HLA in healthy donors. The study ran its PCR with 60 Vbeta and 13 Jbeta primers. Clones were sequenced by immunoSEQ multiplex PCR, and TCRdb holds only the in-frame ones, with some missing. The sample has around 170,000 clones; about 80% are singletons. The sequenced sample consisted of PBMCs. These receptors originate from a woman between 45 and 65 years old in good health and CMV-seropositive.

The rearrangement joins TRBV5-6 to TRBJ2-5; D gene unclear. V lost 3 bases and J lost 5, with 8 bases in between. In germline, CDR1 is SGHDT, CDR2 YYEEEE. The length of the CDR3 is 12 residues. In nucleotides, the CDR3 is TGTGCCAGCAGCTCTGAGTGGGAGACCCAGTACTTC. Protein product: CASSSEWETQYF.

CDR3 in amino acids: CASSPLLAGPGDIQYF. DNA for the CDR3: TGTGCCAGCAGCCCCTTATTAGCGGGGCCGGGGGACATTCAGTACTTC. The V and J genes are TRBV9 and TRBJ2-4; 8 bases line up with TRBD2. The ends lost 4 bases at V and 8 bases at J; junction bases unmatched: 14. Germline V gene lookup returns CDR1 SGDLS and CDR2 YYNGEE. This CDR3 region has 16 residues.

The chain is built from TRBV11-2 and TRBJ2-7; 7 nucleotides line up with TRBD1. Germline CDR1 and CDR2: SGHAT and FQNNGV. This CDR3 region has 12 residues. J was trimmed by 5 bases and V by 4 bases; bases with no gene match: 2. The CDR3 region is CASSSQGDEQYF. The DNA of the CDR3 is TGTGCCAGCAGCTCCCAGGGGGACGAGCAGTACTTC.

The chain employs TRBV7-9 and TRBJ2-7; 11 bases agree with TRBD1. The CDR3 has 15 residues. Germline CDR1 and CDR2: SEHNR and FQNEAQ (reference sequence). Trimming cost V 5 bases and J 4 bases; bases outside gene matches: 7. The CDR3 protein is CASSHHGQGAYEQYF. CDR3 coding DNA: TGTGCCAGCAGCCACCACGGACAGGGGGCTTACGAGCAGTACTTC.

The chain uses TRBV21-1 and TRBJ1-6; the tabulated D call, TRBD1, remains unverified against the DNA. TRBV21-1 is a documented pseudogene. This CDR3 region has 16 residues. CDR3 coding DNA: TGTGCCAGCAGCAAAGCAGAGACAGGATCAAATTCACCCCTCCACTTT. This gives the protein CASSKAETGSNSPLHF.

The chain is built from TRBV4-2 and TRBJ2-7; TRBD2 might be the D (6 bases). The CDR3 totals 14 residues. V lost 5 bases and J 9 bases, leaving 20 bases between the germline ends. Looked up from germline, CDR1 is LGHNA and CDR2 is YNFKEQ. The CDR3 DNA reads as TGTGCCAGCAGCTTGGAGGGCGGGGTAACTGTGCAGTACTTC. This codes for CASSLEGGVTVQYF.